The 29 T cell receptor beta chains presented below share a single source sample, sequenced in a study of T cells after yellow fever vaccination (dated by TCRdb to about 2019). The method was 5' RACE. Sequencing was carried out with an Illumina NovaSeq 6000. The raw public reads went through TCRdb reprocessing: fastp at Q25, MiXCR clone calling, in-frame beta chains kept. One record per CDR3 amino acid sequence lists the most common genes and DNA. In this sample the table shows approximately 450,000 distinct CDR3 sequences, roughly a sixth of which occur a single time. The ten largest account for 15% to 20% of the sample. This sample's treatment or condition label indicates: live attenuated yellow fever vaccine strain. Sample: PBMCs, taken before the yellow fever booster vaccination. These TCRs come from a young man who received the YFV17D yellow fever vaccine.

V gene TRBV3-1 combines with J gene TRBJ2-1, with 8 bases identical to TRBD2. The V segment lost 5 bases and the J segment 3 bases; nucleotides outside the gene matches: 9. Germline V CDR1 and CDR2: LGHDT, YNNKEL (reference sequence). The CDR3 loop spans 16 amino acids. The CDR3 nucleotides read TGTGCCAGCAGCAGCCTGCGGGGGGCCAACTACAATGAGCAGTTCTTC. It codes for CASSSLRGANYNEQFF.

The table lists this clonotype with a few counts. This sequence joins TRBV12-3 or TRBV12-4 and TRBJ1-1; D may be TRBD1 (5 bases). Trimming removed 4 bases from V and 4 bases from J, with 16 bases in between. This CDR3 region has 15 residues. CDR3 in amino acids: CASSSRGGKGTEAFF. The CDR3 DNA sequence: TGTGCCAGCAGTTCACGCGGGGGGAAGGGCACTGAAGCTTTCTTT.

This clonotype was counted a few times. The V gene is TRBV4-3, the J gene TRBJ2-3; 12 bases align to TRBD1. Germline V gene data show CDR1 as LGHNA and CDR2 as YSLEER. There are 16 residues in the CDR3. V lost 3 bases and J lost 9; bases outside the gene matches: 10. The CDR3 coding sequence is TGCGCCAGCAGCCACCTGGGACAGGGGGCATCAAGCACGCAGTATTTT. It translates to CASSHLGQGASSTQYF.

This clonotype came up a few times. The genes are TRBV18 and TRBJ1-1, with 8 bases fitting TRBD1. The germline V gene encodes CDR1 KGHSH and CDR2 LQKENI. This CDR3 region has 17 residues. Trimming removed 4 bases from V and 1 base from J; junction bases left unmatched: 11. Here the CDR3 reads CASSRIDPGQGNTEAFF. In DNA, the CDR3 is TGTGCCAGCTCACGCATCGACCCCGGACAGGGGAACACTGAAGCTTTCTTT.

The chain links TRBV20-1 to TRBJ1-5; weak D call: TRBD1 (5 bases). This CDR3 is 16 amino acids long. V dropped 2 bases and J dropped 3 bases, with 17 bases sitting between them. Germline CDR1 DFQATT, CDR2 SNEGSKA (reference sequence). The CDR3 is CSARLTGGVPNQPQHF. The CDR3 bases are TGCAGTGCTAGACTTACAGGTGGGGTACCCAATCAGCCCCAGCATTTT.

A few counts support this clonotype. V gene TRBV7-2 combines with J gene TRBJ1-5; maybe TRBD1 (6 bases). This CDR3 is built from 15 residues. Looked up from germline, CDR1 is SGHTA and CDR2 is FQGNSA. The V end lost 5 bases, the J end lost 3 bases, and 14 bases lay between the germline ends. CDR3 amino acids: CASSPERGYNQPQHF. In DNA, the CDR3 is TGTGCCAGCAGCCCGGAGAGGGGGTACAATCAGCCCCAGCATTTT.

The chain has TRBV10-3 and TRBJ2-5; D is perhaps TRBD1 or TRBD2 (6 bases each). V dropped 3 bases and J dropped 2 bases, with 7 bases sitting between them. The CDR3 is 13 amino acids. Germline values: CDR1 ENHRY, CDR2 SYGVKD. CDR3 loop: CAISEGGQETQYF. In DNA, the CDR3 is TGTGCCATCAGTGAAGGGGGGCAAGAGACCCAGTACTTC.

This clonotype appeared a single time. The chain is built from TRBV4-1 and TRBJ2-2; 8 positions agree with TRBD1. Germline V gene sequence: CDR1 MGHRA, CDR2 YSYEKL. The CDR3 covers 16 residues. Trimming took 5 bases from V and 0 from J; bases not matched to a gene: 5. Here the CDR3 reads CASSSQGAANTGELFF. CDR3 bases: TGCGCCAGCAGCTCCCAGGGGGCTGCGAACACCGGGGAGCTGTTTTTT.

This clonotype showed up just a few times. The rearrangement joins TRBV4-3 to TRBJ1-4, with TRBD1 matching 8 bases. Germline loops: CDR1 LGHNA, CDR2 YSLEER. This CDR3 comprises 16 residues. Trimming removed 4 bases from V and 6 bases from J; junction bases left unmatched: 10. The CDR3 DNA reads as TGCGCCAGCAGCCCGTATCGGACAGGGATAGATGAAAAACTGTTTTTT. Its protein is CASSPYRTGIDEKLFF.

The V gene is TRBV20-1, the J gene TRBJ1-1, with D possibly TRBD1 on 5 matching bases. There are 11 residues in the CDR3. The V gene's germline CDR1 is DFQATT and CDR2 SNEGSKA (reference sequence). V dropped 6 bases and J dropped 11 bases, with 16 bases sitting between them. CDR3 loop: CSANIRVDAFF. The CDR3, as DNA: TGCAGTGCCAACATCAGGGTAGACGCTTTCTTT.

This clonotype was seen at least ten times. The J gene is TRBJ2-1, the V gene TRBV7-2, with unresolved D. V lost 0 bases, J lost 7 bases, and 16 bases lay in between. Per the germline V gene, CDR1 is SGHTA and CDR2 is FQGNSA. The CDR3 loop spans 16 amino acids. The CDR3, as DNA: TGTGCCAGCAGCTTAGCCCGTCTAGAAGGTGAGAATGAGCAGTTCTTC. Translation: CASSLARLEGENEQFF.

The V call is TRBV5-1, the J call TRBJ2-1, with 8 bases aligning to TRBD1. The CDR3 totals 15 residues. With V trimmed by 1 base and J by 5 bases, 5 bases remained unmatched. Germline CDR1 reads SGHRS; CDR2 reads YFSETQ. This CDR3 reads CASSLRRGPNNEQFF. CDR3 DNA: TGCGCCAGCAGCTTGCGCAGGGGGCCCAACAATGAGCAGTTCTTC.

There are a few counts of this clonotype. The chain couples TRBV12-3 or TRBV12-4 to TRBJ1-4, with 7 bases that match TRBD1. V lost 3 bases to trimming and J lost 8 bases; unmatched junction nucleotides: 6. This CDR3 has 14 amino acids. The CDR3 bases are TGTGCCAGCAGTTTCGACAGGGTAGGGGAAAAACTGTTTTTT. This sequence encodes CASSFDRVGEKLFF.

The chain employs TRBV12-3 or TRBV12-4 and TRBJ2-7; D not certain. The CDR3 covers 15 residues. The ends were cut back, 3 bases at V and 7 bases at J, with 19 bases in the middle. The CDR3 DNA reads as TGTGCCAGCAGTTTCTCTGCCCATGCACCGTATGAGCAGTACTTC. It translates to CASSFSAHAPYEQYF.

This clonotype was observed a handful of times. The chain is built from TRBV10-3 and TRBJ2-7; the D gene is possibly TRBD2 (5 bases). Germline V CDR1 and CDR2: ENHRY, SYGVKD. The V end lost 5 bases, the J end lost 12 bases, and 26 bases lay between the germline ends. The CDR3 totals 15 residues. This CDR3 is CAISTRTGISAMLYF. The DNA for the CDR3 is TGTGCCATCAGTACCCGGACGGGAATTTCAGCAATGCTGTACTTC.

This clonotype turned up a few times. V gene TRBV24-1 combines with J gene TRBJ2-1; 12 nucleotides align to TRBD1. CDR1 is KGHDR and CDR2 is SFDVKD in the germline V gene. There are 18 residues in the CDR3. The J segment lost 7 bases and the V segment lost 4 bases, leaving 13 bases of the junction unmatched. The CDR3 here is CATSDPLGGTGGLNEQFF. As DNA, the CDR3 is TGTGCCACCAGTGACCCCCTGGGCGGGACAGGGGGCCTTAATGAGCAGTTCTTC.

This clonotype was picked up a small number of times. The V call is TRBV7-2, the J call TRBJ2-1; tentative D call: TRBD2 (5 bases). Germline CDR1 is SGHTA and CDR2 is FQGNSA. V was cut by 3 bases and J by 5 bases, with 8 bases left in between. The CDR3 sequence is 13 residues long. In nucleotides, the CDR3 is TGTGCCAGCAGCTTCTCGACTAACAATGAGCAGTTCTTC. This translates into CASSFSTNNEQFF.

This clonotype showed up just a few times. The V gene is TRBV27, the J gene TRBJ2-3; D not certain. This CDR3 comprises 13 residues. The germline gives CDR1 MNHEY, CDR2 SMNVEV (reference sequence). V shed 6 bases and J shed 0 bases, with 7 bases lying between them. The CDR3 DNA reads TGTGCCAGCAGAGCTACTAGCACAGATACGCAGTATTTT. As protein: CASRATSTDTQYF.

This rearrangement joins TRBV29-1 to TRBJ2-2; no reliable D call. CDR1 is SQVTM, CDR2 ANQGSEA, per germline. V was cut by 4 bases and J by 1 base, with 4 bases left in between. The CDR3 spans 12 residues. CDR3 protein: CSVGGNTGELFF. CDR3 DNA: TGCAGCGTTGGTGGGAACACCGGGGAGCTGTTTTTT.

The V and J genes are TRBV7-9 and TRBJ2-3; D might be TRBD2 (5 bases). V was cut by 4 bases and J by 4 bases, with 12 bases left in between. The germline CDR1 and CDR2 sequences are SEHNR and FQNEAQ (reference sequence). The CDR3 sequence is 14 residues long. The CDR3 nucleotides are TGTGCCAGCAGCTCGGAGGACCAAGCAGATACGCAGTATTTT. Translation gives CASSSEDQADTQYF. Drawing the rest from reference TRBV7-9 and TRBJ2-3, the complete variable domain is DTGVSQNPRHKITKRGQNVTFRCDPISEHNRLYWYRQTLGQGPEFLTYFQNEAQLEKSRLLSDRFSAERPKGSFSTLEIQRTEQGDSAMYLCASSSEDQADTQYFGPGTRLTVL.

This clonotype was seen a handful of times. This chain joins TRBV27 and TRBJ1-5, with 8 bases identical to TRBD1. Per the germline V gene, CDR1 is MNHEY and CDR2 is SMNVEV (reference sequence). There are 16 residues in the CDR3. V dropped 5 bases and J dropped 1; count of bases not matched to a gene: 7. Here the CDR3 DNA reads TGTGCCAGCAGTCAAGACAGGGGAGGGAGCAATCAGCCCCAGCATTTT. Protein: CASSQDRGGSNQPQHF.

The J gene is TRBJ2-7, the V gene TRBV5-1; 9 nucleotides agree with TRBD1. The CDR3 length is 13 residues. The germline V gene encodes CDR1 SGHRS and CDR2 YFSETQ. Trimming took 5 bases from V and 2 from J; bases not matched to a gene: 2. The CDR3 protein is CASRRTGAYEQYF. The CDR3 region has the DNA TGCGCCAGCAGGCGGACAGGGGCCTACGAGCAGTACTTC.

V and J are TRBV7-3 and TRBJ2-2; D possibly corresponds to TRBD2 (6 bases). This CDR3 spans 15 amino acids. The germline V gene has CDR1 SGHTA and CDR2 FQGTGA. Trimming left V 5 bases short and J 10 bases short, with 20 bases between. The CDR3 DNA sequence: TGTGCCAGCAGCCCAGACCGGGACTCCCGGGAGGAGCTGTTTTTT. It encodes CASSPDRDSREELFF.

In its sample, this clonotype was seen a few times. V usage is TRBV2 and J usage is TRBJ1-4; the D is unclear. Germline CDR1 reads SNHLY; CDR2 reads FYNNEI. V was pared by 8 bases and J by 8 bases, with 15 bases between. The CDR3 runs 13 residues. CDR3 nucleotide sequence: TGTGCCAGCCGGTTCGCCCCGGGGGAAAAACTGTTTTTT. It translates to CASRFAPGEKLFF.

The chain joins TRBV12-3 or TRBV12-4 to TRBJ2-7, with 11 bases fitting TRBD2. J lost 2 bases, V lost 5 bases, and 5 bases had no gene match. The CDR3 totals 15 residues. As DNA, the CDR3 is TGTGCCAGCAGTCCTAGCGGGGGGATCACCTACGAGCAGTACTTC. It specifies CASSPSGGITYEQYF.

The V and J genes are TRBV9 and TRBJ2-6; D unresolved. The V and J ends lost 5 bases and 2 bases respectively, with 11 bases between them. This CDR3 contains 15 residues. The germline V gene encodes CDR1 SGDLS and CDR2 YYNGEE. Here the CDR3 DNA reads TGTGCCAGCAGTAAAGGGTGGGCTGGGGCCAACGTCCTGACTTTC. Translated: CASSKGWAGANVLTF.

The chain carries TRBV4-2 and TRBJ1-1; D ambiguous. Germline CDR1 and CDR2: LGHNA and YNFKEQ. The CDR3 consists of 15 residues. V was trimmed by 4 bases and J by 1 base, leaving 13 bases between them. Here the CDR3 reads CASSPFLTANTEAFF. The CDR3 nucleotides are TGTGCCAGCAGCCCCTTTCTAACAGCGAACACTGAAGCTTTCTTT.

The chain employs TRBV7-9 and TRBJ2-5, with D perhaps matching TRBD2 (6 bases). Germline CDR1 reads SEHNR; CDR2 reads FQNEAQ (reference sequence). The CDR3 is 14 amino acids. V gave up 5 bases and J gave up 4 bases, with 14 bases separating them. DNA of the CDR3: TGTGCCAGCAGCCCCCGGACTATCATAGAGACCCAGTACTTC. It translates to CASSPRTIIETQYF.

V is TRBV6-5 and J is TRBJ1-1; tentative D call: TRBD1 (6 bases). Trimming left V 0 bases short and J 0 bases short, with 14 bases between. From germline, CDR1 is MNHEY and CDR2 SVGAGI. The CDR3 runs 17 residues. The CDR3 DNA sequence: TGTGCCAGCAGTTACTCGACGGGGGCGTCGGTGAACACTGAAGCTTTCTTT. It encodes CASSYSTGASVNTEAFF.